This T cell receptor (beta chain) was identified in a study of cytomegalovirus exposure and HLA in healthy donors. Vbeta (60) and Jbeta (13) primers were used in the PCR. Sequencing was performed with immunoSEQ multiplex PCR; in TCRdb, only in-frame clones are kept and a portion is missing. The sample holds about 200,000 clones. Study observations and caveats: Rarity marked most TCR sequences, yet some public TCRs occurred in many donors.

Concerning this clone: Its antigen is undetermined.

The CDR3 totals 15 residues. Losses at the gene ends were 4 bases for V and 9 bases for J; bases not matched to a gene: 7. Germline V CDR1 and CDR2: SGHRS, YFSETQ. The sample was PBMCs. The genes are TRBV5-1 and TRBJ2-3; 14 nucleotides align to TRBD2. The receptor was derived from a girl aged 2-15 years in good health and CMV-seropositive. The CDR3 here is CASSPGTSGSFTQYF. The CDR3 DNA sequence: TGCGCCAGCAGCCCCGGGACTAGCGGGAGTTTCACGCAGTATTTT.